The source of this T cell receptor beta chain is a study of cytomegalovirus exposure and HLA in healthy donors. About this clone: What it binds is not known.

This CDR3 spans 15 amino acids. V shed 2 bases, J shed 4 bases, and the junction held 5 bases outside the gene matches. CDR1 SGHTA and CDR2 FQGNSA come from the germline V gene. The study ran its PCR with 60 Vbeta and 13 Jbeta primers. Produced via immunoSEQ multiplex PCR; TCRdb's table is partial and in-frame only. Of fewer than 200,000 clones listed, 75% to 90% are singletons. General study findings and limits: Among TCR sequences, most were rare, though some public TCRs appeared in many donors. The study recorded 150 to 200 TCR beta chains that were cytomegalovirus-associated. The study reported that TCR beta sequences accurately predicted HLA-A and HLA-B alleles in most subjects. TCR beta chains associated with HLA were, in a later analysis, more clonally expanded than equally common others.

The origin of this receptor is a man aged 50 to 59 in good health and CMV-seronegative. The rearrangement uses TRBV7-2 and TRBJ1-1, with 9 bases identical to TRBD1. Input material: PBMCs. DNA for the CDR3: TGTGCCAGCAGCTTATCGCCGACAGGGGGCACTGAAGCTTTCTTT. This codes for CASSLSPTGGTEAFF.